This TCR beta chain was found in a study of CD8+ T cells in alopecia areata. On the study more broadly: Treatment comprised oral tofacitinib, 5 to 10 mg twice daily, in treated patients. Scalp area affected, as a percentage, set the severity score of treated patients.

Sample treatment: oral pan-JAK inhibitor, 5-10 mg twice daily. Researchers took lesional scalp punch biopsies and peripheral blood from people who were alopecia areata patients. This clone was seen a handful of times. What it recognizes is unknown. Study-wide results and caveats: Tofacitinib yielded significantly lower scalp clonality and fewer expanded CD8+ clones among the top 100.

Isolated RNA was reverse transcribed into cDNA used as the sequencing template. Produced via immunoSEQ multiplex PCR; TCRdb's table is partial and in-frame only. The sample has about 250,000 clones; 60% are singletons. V shed 0 bases and J shed 6 bases, with 9 bases lying between them. Germline V gene lookup returns CDR1 SQVTM and CDR2 ANQGSEA. The CDR3 extends over 13 amino acids. Sequencing used CD4+ T cells sorted from blood, obtained around week 54, from a patient treated with tofacitinib. The genes are TRBV29-1 and TRBJ1-5; a weak D match, TRBD1 (5 bases). This receptor was identified in a human donor with alopecia areata. The DNA of the CDR3 is TGCAGCGTTGAAGAATATGGGGGTCAGCCCCAGCATTTT. This gives the protein CSVEEYGGQPQHF.